This T cell receptor beta chain emerged from a study of response to subunit inactivated influenza vaccine. Study-wide results and caveats: The authors put forward the suggestion that each seasonal influenza vaccination may bring in only a limited number of new T cells.

Each CDR3 protein gets one entry after TCRdb re-called the RT-PCR reads with MiXCR. The sample contains about 160,000 distinct CDR3 sequences, approximately 10% of which appear only once. Trimming removed 5 bases at V and 6 bases at J, with 14 bases between. The CDR3 is 13 amino acids. Germline lookup yields CDR1 SGHRS and CDR2 YFSETQ. This clonotype has only a few counts. The antigen is undetermined. The sequence derives from a man between 45 and 60 years old who received an inactivated influenza vaccine. Sequenced here: non-naive T cells sorted from PBMCs, sampled about 40 days after vaccination. The chain combines TRBV5-1 with TRBJ1-1; D is unclear. CDR3 nucleotide sequence: TGCGCCAGCAGGCTCACGGACGGTGCTGAAGCTTTCTTT. Translating gives CASRLTDGAEAFF.